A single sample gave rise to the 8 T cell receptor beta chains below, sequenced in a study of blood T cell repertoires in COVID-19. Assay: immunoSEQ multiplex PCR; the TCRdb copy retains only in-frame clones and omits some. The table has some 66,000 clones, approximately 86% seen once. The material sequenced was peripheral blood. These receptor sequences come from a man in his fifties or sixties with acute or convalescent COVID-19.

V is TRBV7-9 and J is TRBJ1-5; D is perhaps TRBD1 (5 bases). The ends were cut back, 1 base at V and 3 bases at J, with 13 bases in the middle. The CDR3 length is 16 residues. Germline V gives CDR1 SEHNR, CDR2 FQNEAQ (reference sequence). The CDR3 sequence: CASSLGQGGSNQPQHF. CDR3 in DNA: TGTGCCAGCAGCTTAGGCCAGGGAGGGTCCAATCAGCCCCAGCATTTT.

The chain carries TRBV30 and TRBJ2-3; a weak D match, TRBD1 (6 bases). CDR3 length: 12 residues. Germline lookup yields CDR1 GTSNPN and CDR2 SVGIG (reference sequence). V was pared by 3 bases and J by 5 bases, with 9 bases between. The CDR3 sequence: CAWSQGGDTQYF. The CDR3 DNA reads TGTGCCTGGAGCCAAGGGGGAGATACGCAGTATTTT.

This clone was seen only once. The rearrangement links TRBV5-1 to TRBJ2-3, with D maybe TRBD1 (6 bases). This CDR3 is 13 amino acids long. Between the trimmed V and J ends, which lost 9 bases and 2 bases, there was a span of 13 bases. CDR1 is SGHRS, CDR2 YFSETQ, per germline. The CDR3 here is CATATGNTDTQYF. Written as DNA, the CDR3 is TGCGCCACCGCTACAGGGAACACAGATACGCAGTATTTT.

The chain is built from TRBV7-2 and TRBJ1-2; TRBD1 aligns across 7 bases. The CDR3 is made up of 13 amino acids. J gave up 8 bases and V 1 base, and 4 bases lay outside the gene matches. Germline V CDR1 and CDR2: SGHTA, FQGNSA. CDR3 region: CASSLGQGGGYTF. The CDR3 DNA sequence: TGTGCCAGCAGCTTAGGACAGGGAGGCGGCTACACCTTC.

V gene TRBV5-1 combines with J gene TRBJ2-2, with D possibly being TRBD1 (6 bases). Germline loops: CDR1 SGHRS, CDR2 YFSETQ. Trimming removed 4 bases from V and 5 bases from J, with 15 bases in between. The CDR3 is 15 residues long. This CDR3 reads CASSTYSQGTGELFF. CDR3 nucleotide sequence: TGCGCCAGCAGCACCTATTCCCAGGGGACCGGGGAGCTGTTTTTT.

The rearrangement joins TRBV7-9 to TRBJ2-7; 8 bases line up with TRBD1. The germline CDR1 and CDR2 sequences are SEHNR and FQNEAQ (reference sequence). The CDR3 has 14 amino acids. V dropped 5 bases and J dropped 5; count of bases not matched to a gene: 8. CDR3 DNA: TGTGCCAGCAGCGAGACAGGGGCGATGAACGAGCAGTACGTC. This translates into CASSETGAMNEQYV.

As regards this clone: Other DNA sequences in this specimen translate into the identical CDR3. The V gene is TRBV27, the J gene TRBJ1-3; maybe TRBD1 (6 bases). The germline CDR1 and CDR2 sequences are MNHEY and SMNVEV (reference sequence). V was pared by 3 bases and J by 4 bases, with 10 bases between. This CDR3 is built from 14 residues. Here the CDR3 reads CASSLRGTGNTIYF. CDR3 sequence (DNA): TGTGCCAGCAGTTTGAGGGGGACAGGAAACACCATATATTTT.

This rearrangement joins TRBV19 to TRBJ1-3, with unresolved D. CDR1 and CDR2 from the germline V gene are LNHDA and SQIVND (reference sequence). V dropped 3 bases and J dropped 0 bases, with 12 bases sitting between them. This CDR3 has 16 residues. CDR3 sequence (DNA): TGTGCCAGTAGTATTCTTGTATCTCTCTCTGGAAACACCATATATTTT. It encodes CASSILVSLSGNTIYF.